The 8 T cell receptor beta chains reported below all come from one sample, sequenced in a study of T-cell reconstitution after alpha-beta-depleted transplantation in children. Unique molecular identifiers were used in preparing the TCRbeta library. TCRdb re-derived calls from the PCR reads in MiXCR, one entry per CDR3 protein. This sample has 200,000 to 250,000 distinct CDR3 sequences, with 20% to 30% found just once. This sample comprised PBMCs, mostly from graft donor cells, obtained 360 days after TCRalphabeta/CD19-depleted stem cell transplant. Receptors originate from a female patient aged 2-9 years who had a stem cell transplant for congenital amegakaryocytic thrombocytopenia, so the T cells may come from the graft donor.

This clonotype was detected only a few times. The chain carries TRBV29-1 and TRBJ2-3; D assignment may be TRBD1 or TRBD2 (5 bases each). The CDR3 spans 13 residues. V gave up 6 bases and J gave up 6 bases, with 16 bases separating them. CDR1 and CDR2 (germline): SQVTM, ANQGSEA. The CDR3 bases are TGCAGCGTGGGGGATGCGGTCAGGGATACGCAGTATTTT. Encoded protein: CSVGDAVRDTQYF.

CDR3 region: CASSRGASTDTQYF. CDR3 nucleotides: TGTGCCAGCAGCAGGGGAGCCTCCACAGATACGCAGTATTTT. The chain carries TRBV3-1 and TRBJ2-3, with D perhaps assigned TRBD1 or TRBD2 (5 bases each). V dropped 5 bases and J dropped 2 bases, with 11 bases sitting between them. Germline assignment: CDR1 LGHDT and CDR2 YNNKEL (reference sequence). CDR3 length: 14 amino acids.

The rearrangement uses TRBV5-1 and TRBJ2-3, with TRBD2 identical over 14 bases. The ends lost 3 bases at V and 5 bases at J; junction bases unmatched: 5. Germline V gene data show CDR1 as SGHRS and CDR2 as YFSETQ. The CDR3 has 16 amino acids. Written as DNA, the CDR3 is TGCGCCAGCAGCTCGGGACTAGCGGGGGTAATAGATACGCAGTATTTT. Protein: CASSSGLAGVIDTQYF.

The chain has TRBV4-1 and TRBJ2-3, with TRBD2 matching over 8 bases. CDR1 MGHRA and CDR2 YSYEKL come from the germline V gene. The length of the CDR3 is 16 residues. V was pared by 1 base and J by 5 bases, with 8 bases of the junction left unmatched. The CDR3 region is CASSQVLAGGKDTQYF. In DNA form, the CDR3 reads TGCGCCAGCAGCCAAGTGCTCGCGGGAGGAAAAGATACGCAGTATTTT.

The rearrangement joins TRBV27 to TRBJ2-5, with 10 bases matching TRBD2. The germline CDR1 and CDR2 sequences are MNHEY and SMNVEV (reference sequence). There are 16 residues in the CDR3. After removal of 1 base from V and 0 bases from J, the junction contained 2 bases not matched to a gene. CDR3 sequence: CASSLFSGGYQETQYF. The DNA for the CDR3 is TGTGCCAGCAGTTTATTTAGCGGGGGGTACCAAGAGACCCAGTACTTC.

This clonotype has a handful of counts. V is TRBV9 and J is TRBJ2-3; 11 bases align to TRBD2. V dropped 4 bases and J dropped 2; count of bases not matched to a gene: 6. Germline CDR1 SGDLS, CDR2 YYNGEE. This CDR3 region has 16 residues. CDR3 residues: CASSPIAGGLTDTQYF. The CDR3 DNA follows: TGTGCCAGCAGCCCCATAGCGGGAGGGCTCACAGATACGCAGTATTTT.

This clonotype was seen a few times. The chain carries TRBV7-9 and TRBJ2-7, with D perhaps assigned TRBD1 or TRBD2 (5 bases each). Per germline, CDR1 SEHNR and CDR2 FQNEAQ (reference sequence). The CDR3 sequence is 13 residues long. The ends were cut back, 5 bases at V and 7 bases at J, with 15 bases in the middle. Here the CDR3 DNA reads TGTGCCAGCAGCGGGACGGACGCCTTTGAGCAGTACTTC. As protein: CASSGTDAFEQYF.

This clonotype was seen ten or more times. For the CDR3, the DNA is TGTGCCAGCAGTGAATACCCCCATTACGAGCAGTACTTC. Translated, it gives CASSEYPHYEQYF. The chain combines TRBV25-1 with TRBJ2-7; no reliable D call. V was clipped by 0 bases and J by 4 bases, with 7 bases between them. This CDR3 region has 13 residues. Germline V gene lookup returns CDR1 MGHDK and CDR2 SYGVNS.